This TCR beta chain emerged from a study of T-cell memory formation after mild COVID-19. On the study more broadly: Most TCR clusters belonged to a single donor.

Ten or more counts support this clonotype. Losses at the gene ends were 1 base for V and 4 bases for J; bases not matched to a gene: 5. The CDR3 extends over 15 amino acids. Germline V gene sequence: CDR1 LGHNA, CDR2 YNFKEQ. Amplification by 5'RACE using constant-segment primers produced TCR alpha and TCR beta cDNA libraries that carried sample barcodes and UMIs. TCRdb reanalysed the 5' RACE reads using MiXCR and keeps one entry per CDR3 protein. The table records about 390,000 distinct CDR3 sequences, under 25% of them present only once. Sequencing used PBMCs or a T cell subset sorted from them (not recorded which). The chain uses TRBV4-2 and TRBJ2-7, with 9 positions matching TRBD2. This TCR derives from an adult woman who had mild COVID-19 (a few samples of this study predate the infection). Cell type and time point are not known. The chain's CDR3 is CASSQALAGYYEQYF. CDR3 DNA: TGTGCCAGCAGCCAAGCCCTAGCGGGATATTACGAGCAGTACTTC.